This T cell receptor (beta chain) was identified during a study of shared clonotypes between healthy human individuals (dated by TCRdb to 2020 to 2022). Turning to the overall study: The cohort included three men and a couple of women between 18 and 49 years of age. For each donor, CD4 naive and CD4 memory were each given three plates, CD8 naive was given two plates, and CD8 memory was given one plate. To estimate repertoire size and how much clonotypes are shared between individuals, the study performed deep sequencing of blood TCR repertoires from a few healthy adults. To increase sequencing depth and limit assay-specific biases, TCR repertoire library preparation and sequencing were carried out by different laboratories using diverse techniques. Between about 0.94 and 8.9 billion PBMCs per donor were obtained by leukapheresis. Paper-wide results and their limitations: Incomplete sequencing was indicated by rarefaction of sorted-subset datasets, despite the large sequencing depth. Because the study included a small number of donors, the genetic and exposure-history diversity represented was limited. Across a handful of donors, approximately 4.6% of naive CD4, roughly 3.8% of naive CD8, around 2.1% of memory CD4, and 0.4% of memory CD8 clonotypes were shared. Larger estimated clonotype richness was generally found for naive subsets than for memory subsets. Based on pairwise subsampling, the degree of clonotype sharing among donors was expected to be affected by sequencing depth. Compared with non-shared clonotypes, clonotypes shared by all four sorted-subset donors had higher generation probabilities. Sampling was restricted to blood, and TCR repertoires in tissues likely differ from the TCR repertoires found in blood.

Healthy HIV-negative adults with no recently reported acute infections or vaccinations were included as donors. Every donor was a Caucasian adult residing in Nashville, Tennessee, USA. CD4+ T cells were enriched by magnetic negative selection, after which naive cells were positively selected on CD45RA and the negative fraction was taken as the memory subset. Blood was obtained by leukapheresis, after which PBMCs were separated by Ficoll-Histopaque density gradient centrifugation and cryopreserved in liquid nitrogen vapor phase. Analytical flow cytometry was used to check the purity and quantity of each magnetically sorted T cell population. Each sorted fraction had its genomic DNA isolated and then quantified by UV absorbance on a Nanodrop 2000c. Using the deep immunoSEQ assay, TCR CDR3 regions were amplified from genomic DNA by multiplex PCR. Extracted genomic DNA from each cell subset was spread evenly across all wells of several immunoSEQ 96-well plates, with each plate serving as a replicate. For sorted subsets, approximately 0.2 ug of genomic DNA, equivalent to tens of thousands of T cell genomes, went into each replicate PCR. The purified libraries were quantified using a Qubit 3.0 fluorometer, sized with a Bioanalyzer 2100, and then quantified again using the KAPA Library Quantification kit. Every immunoSEQ 96-well plate was sequenced on a dedicated single-read 150-cycle Illumina NextSeq 550 flow cell. The study's processing was this. The immunoSEQ output contained only junctional sequences without quality scores, so filtering could not match that applied to full-length reads. To assign V/J genes and CDR3, sequences were annotated against IMGT germline references using PyIR, a Python wrapper for IgBLAST v1.9. Reads with weak V/J assignments (E-value above 1e-6), missing CDR3, stop codons, out-of-frame junctions, or ambiguous translated residues were removed. V3J clonotypes were defined as sequences sharing the same inferred V gene, J gene, and CDR3 amino acid sequence. The percentage overlap between two repertoires was calculated by dividing the number of shared unique clonotypes by the size of the smaller repertoire. RTK rarefaction, the Chao1 estimator, and Recon v2.1 estimates of unobserved clonotypes were used to assess repertoire richness. Generation probabilities for all TCRbeta clonotypes obtained by the gDNA method from a handful of donors were computed using OLGA. The source is immuneACCESS, and TCRdb retained only in-frame sequences with V and J called. Part of the clones is not carried over; for the studies checked, unresolved V genes explain less than half of this, and the remainder is unexplained. V, J and clone size were drawn from that table, and D and trimming were deduced from the DNA. This sample comprises around 510,000 clones, around 96% of them detected only once. Jointly, the top ten make up 0.05% to 0.07% of the sample.

To note about this clone: The antigen this receptor binds is unknown. One base away there is no much larger clone; base qualities are not given.

From a lookup of the germline V gene (reference sequence), CDR1 and CDR2 are LNHDA and SQIVND. The CDR3 numbers 16 residues from cysteine through phenylalanine. The only DNA kept is the CDR3, 48 bases in frame from the first base. V loses 5 bases at its end and J loses 4 bases; junction bases beyond the gene matches: 14. The sequence came from a woman aged 30 to 39 in good health. The sample consisted of naive CD4+ T cells sorted from blood. The sample's cell subset or site label, decoded: CD45RA+ positively selected. The chain is assembled from TRBV19 and TRBJ2-7; TRBD2 fits 7 bases in the junction. The sequenced DNA is TGTGCCAGTAGTGAGCCCGGCGAGAAGGGAGGGTACGAGCAGTACTTC. Its product reads: CASSEPGEKGGYEQYF.